This T cell receptor (beta chain) is from a study of blood T cell repertoires in COVID-19. Study details: The samples span acute and convalescent COVID-19 from the United States, Italy and Spain. PBMCs, B-cell-depleted T cells, or T cells were the source of the cDNA or gDNA that made up the material.

CDR1 and CDR2 from the germline V gene are SGHTA and FQGNSA. Deletions cut 0 bases from V and 4 bases from J, with 7 bases between. The CDR3 spans 14 residues. In the authors' workflow: Amplified reference gene primers provided the basis for estimating nucleated cell counts. Generated by immunoSEQ multiplex PCR, the TCRdb table keeps only in-frame clones and is missing some. The D gene and trimming were derived from the DNA, and the V and J assignments and clone size from that table. The sample records fewer than 350,000 clones, around four fifths being singletons. Sequencing was done on a sample of peripheral blood. The receptor's source is a woman in her fifties or sixties with active or convalescent COVID-19. The chain combines TRBV7-2 with TRBJ2-1; D remains unclear. CDR3 region: CASSLATDYNEQFF. The CDR3, as DNA: TGTGCCAGCAGCTTAGCCACTGATTACAATGAGCAGTTCTTC.